This T cell receptor beta chain was documented in a study of monozygotic twins with cystic fibrosis. Study-level findings and limits: The repertoire was suggested to be naive-dominated, clonality median around 0.0089.

About this clone: Its target is unknown.

Trimming took 0 bases from V and 7 from J; bases not matched to a gene: 7. This CDR3 has 17 amino acids. Germline CDR1 reads LGHNA; CDR2 reads YNFKEQ. The method was immunoSEQ multiplex PCR; TCRdb's version includes in-frame clones alone and lacks a portion of them. The table includes about 25,000 clones, 90% detected once. This rearrangement joins TRBV4-2 to TRBJ1-6, with 9 bases aligning to TRBD1. The sequenced sample consisted of blood. The source of this sequence is a girl aged 2 to 9 with cystic fibrosis. Written as DNA, the CDR3 is TGTGCCAGCAGCCAAGATCCAGGACAGGGGAGGAATTCACCCCTCCACTTT. It yields the protein CASSQDPGQGRNSPLHF.